Below are 31 T cell receptor beta chains sequenced from a single sample in a study of control samples from healthy donors and cancer patients. The data were produced by immunoSEQ multiplex PCR, yet TCRdb's version contains in-frame clones alone and is incomplete. The sample lists about 97,000 clones; about 89% were seen once. The specimen was blood. These receptors came from a man younger than 45 in good health.

V usage is TRBV4-3 and J usage is TRBJ2-3, with unresolved D. CDR3 length equals 17 residues. Between the trimmed V and J ends, which lost 4 bases and 2 bases, there was a span of 19 bases. CDR1 LGHNA and CDR2 YSLEER come from the germline V gene. The CDR3 DNA reads as TGCGCCAGCAGCCCCTTCTTTTACCCCGTTTACACAGATACGCAGTATTTT. Translating gives CASSPFFYPVYTDTQYF.

J is TRBJ1-1 and V is TRBV28, with a possible D match to TRBD1 (6 bases). Germline values: CDR1 MDHEN, CDR2 SYDVKM. The CDR3 is made up of 12 amino acids. The germline V and J ends were trimmed by 7 bases and 7 bases, with 13 bases remaining between them. The CDR3 coding sequence is TGTGCCAGCAATCAGGGGCGAAGTGAAGCTTTCTTT. Protein: CASNQGRSEAFF.

This chain uses TRBV15 with TRBJ2-7, with TRBD2 matching 11 bases. The CDR3 has 15 residues. From germline, CDR1 is LNHNV and CDR2 YYDKDF (reference sequence). Trimming at V came to 6 bases and at J to 5 bases, leaving 9 bases not matched to a gene. The CDR3 DNA sequence: TGTGCCACCAGATCTCTTAGCGGGAGGGCCGACGAGCAGTACTTC. Translation gives CATRSLSGRADEQYF.

This clone was counted between two and nine times. The chain links TRBV6-5 to TRBJ1-2; 8 nucleotides agree with TRBD1. The germline gives CDR1 MNHEY, CDR2 SVGAGI. The CDR3 has 13 amino acids. V shed 6 bases and J 8 bases; nucleotides not matched to a gene: 8. The CDR3 protein is CASSKDRGFGYTF. Written as DNA, the CDR3 is TGTGCCAGCAGCAAAGACAGGGGATTCGGCTACACCTTC.

This chain joins TRBV29-1 and TRBJ2-3, with 9 bases matching TRBD1. The J segment lost 5 bases and the V segment lost 5 bases, leaving 5 bases of the junction unmatched. The CDR3 runs 13 residues. Germline V gene lookup returns CDR1 SQVTM and CDR2 ANQGSEA. CDR3 in amino acids: CSVLGQGLDTQYF. DNA of the CDR3: TGCAGCGTTCTGGGACAGGGTTTAGATACGCAGTATTTT.

The gene calls are TRBV3-1 (or the pseudogene TRBV3-2) and TRBJ2-5; possibly TRBD2 for D (5 bases). Looked up from germline, CDR1 is LGHDT and CDR2 is YNNKEL (reference sequence). This CDR3 comprises 18 residues. Trimming took 3 bases from V and 5 from J, leaving 25 bases between them. The CDR3 loop reads CASSQSRRSVSTLETQYF. The CDR3 coding sequence is TGTGCCAGCAGCCAGAGCCGGAGGTCCGTTTCCACCCTGGAGACCCAGTACTTC.

The chain has TRBV5-1 and TRBJ2-2; tentatively, D is TRBD1 or TRBD2 (5 bases each). CDR1 and CDR2 from the germline V gene are SGHRS and YFSETQ. CDR3 length equals 14 residues. Deletions cut 2 bases from V and 7 bases from J, with 12 bases between. The CDR3 DNA follows: TGCGCCAGCAGCTTCCGGGGCCTCCTCGGGGAGCTGTTTTTT. Translated: CASSFRGLLGELFF.

The V call is TRBV28, the J call TRBJ1-4; D is ambiguous. CDR1 is MDHEN and CDR2 is SYDVKM in the germline V gene. CDR3 length equals 16 residues. Trimming cost V 2 bases and J 0 bases, with 10 bases left between them. The CDR3 DNA is TGTGCCAGCAGTTTACTAGACCGTTCAACTAATGAAAAACTGTTTTTT. Its protein product is CASSLLDRSTNEKLFF.

Of note for this clone: This sample also contains other DNA sequences that code for the same CDR3. This chain connects TRBV4-2 to TRBJ2-5; TRBD2 matches at 7 bases. This CDR3 contains 15 residues. Germline V gives CDR1 LGHNA, CDR2 YNFKEQ. Trimming took 0 bases from V and 5 from J; bases not matched to a gene: 6. Here the CDR3 DNA reads TGTGCCAGCAGCCAAGAAACTAGCGCCCAGGAGACCCAGTACTTC. Translating it yields CASSQETSAQETQYF.

The V and J genes are TRBV5-1 and TRBJ1-2, with D perhaps TRBD1 (6 bases). This CDR3 is built from 14 residues. CDR1 is SGHRS and CDR2 is YFSETQ in the germline V gene. The ends were cut back, 3 bases at V and 0 bases at J, with 9 bases in the middle. The CDR3 here is CASSSDSSNYGYTF. CDR3 bases: TGCGCCAGCAGCTCGGACAGTTCTAACTATGGCTACACCTTC. Drawing the rest from reference TRBV5-1 and TRBJ1-2, the complete variable domain is KAGVTQTPRYLIKTRGQQVTLSCSPISGHRSVSWYQQTPGQGLQFLFEYFSETQRNKGNFPGRFSGRQFSNSRSEMNVSTLELGDSALYLCASSSDSSNYGYTFGSGTRLTVV.

The chain couples TRBV9 to TRBJ2-3; D call uncertain. Germline CDR1 SGDLS, CDR2 YYNGEE. Trimming pared 7 bases from V and 1 base from J, leaving 19 bases between. This CDR3 is 16 amino acids long. The CDR3 sequence: CASGAGYTIRTDTQYF. The CDR3 region has the DNA TGTGCCAGCGGCGCCGGGTATACCATTCGCACAGATACGCAGTATTTT.

The chain recombines TRBV5-8 with TRBJ1-5; possibly TRBD1 for D (6 bases). The CDR3 consists of 15 residues. Germline V lookup: CDR1 SGHTS, CDR2 YDEGEE. Trimming stripped 5 bases from V and 0 bases from J, with 12 bases between. CDR3 DNA: TGTGCCAGCAGAGGAAGGACAGCTAGCAATCAGCCCCAGCATTTT. Translated: CASRGRTASNQPQHF.

The chain links TRBV2 to TRBJ1-5, with TRBD1 identical over 7 bases. This CDR3 has 16 amino acids. Germline values: CDR1 SNHLY, CDR2 FYNNEI. The V segment lost 3 bases and the J segment 1 base; nucleotides outside the gene matches: 6. CDR3 residues: CASSDRQGGSNQPQHF. CDR3 DNA: TGTGCCAGCAGTGATAGACAGGGAGGGAGCAATCAGCCCCAGCATTTT.

The J gene is TRBJ2-3, the V gene TRBV7-9; 7 bases are shared with TRBD1. The CDR3 sequence is 14 residues long. Germline loops: CDR1 SEHNR, CDR2 FQNEAQ (reference sequence). Trimming took 3 bases from V and 2 from J; bases not matched to a gene: 2. CDR3 sequence (DNA): TGTGCCAGCAGCTTGACAGGGATCACAGATACGCAGTATTTT. It codes for CASSLTGITDTQYF.

The V and J genes are TRBV19 and TRBJ1-4, with 10 bases lining up with TRBD1. CDR1 is LNHDA and CDR2 is SQIVND in the germline V gene (reference sequence). The CDR3 has 13 residues. V lost 7 bases, J lost 7 bases, and 3 bases stayed unmatched. The CDR3 nucleotides are TGTGCCAGTACTCGGGACAGGGGTGAAAAACTGTTTTTT. The encoded protein is CASTRDRGEKLFF.

Here the CDR3 DNA reads TGTGCCAGCAGCTTGTTCCGGACGAACACTGAAGCTTTCTTT. This encodes CASSLFRTNTEAFF. The chain combines TRBV5-4 with TRBJ1-1; no definite D call. The ends were cut back, 1 base at V and 1 base at J, with 8 bases in the middle. CDR3 length equals 14 residues. Germline loops: CDR1 SGHNT, CDR2 YYREEE (reference sequence).

The gene calls are TRBV5-6 and TRBJ2-5; tentative D call: TRBD1 (6 bases). Germline V gene lookup returns CDR1 SGHDT and CDR2 YYEEEE. This CDR3 has 17 amino acids. V lost 1 base and J 2 bases, leaving 18 bases between the germline ends. The CDR3, as DNA: TGTGCCAGCAGCTTGAGCGCCCTCGCCCAGGGGCAAGAGACCCAGTACTTC. Translated, it gives CASSLSALAQGQETQYF.

The chain combines TRBV6-4 with TRBJ2-3, with 9 positions matching TRBD2. From germline, CDR1 is MRHNA and CDR2 SNTAGT. V dropped 3 bases and J dropped 0; count of bases not matched to a gene: 4. The CDR3 runs to 16 residues. CDR3 sequence reads: CASSEDAGGSTDTQYF. CDR3 sequence (DNA): TGTGCCAGCAGTGAAGATGCGGGGGGGAGCACAGATACGCAGTATTTT.

The gene calls are TRBV15 and TRBJ1-4, with D perhaps TRBD1 (6 bases). The CDR3 is 16 residues long. The V end was cut by 4 bases, the J end by 7 bases, with 19 bases between. CDR1 LNHNV and CDR2 YYDKDF come from the germline V gene (reference sequence). The CDR3 nucleotides are TGTGCCACCAGCAACGTACGACGGGACACACTTGAAAAACTGTTTTTT. Residues: CATSNVRRDTLEKLFF.

The chain is built from TRBV28 and TRBJ1-5; 8 bases are a match to TRBD1. This CDR3 has 15 amino acids. Per germline, CDR1 MDHEN and CDR2 SYDVKM. V shed 4 bases, J shed 11 bases, and the junction held 13 bases outside the gene matches. This CDR3 reads CASSSGTGQRVAQHF. The CDR3 DNA reads as TGTGCCAGCAGTTCCGGGACAGGCCAACGTGTGGCCCAGCATTTT.

Concerning this clone itself: Its ends do not fully match the called genes, so a read error is possible. The chain is built from TRBV4-3 and TRBJ2-7, with D unclear. Germline CDR1 reads LGHNA; CDR2 reads YSLEER. The CDR3 is 10 amino acids. CDR3 coding DNA: TGCGCCAGCAGCACTGGCGGCTTCTTCTTC. As protein: CASSTGGFFF.

The chain combines TRBV6-5 with TRBJ1-1; D gene unclear. The V and J ends lost 6 bases and 0 bases respectively, with 11 bases between them. The CDR3 covers 14 residues. Per germline, CDR1 MNHEY and CDR2 SVGAGI. The CDR3 here is CASRFGSMNTEAFF. The CDR3 DNA reads TGTGCCAGCAGATTTGGATCAATGAACACTGAAGCTTTCTTT.

The rearrangement links TRBV18 to TRBJ1-1; D is perhaps TRBD1 (5 bases). V gave up 6 bases and J gave up 1 base, with 9 bases separating them. Germline V gene lookup returns CDR1 KGHSH and CDR2 LQKENI. The CDR3 totals 13 residues. In nucleotides, the CDR3 is TGTGCCAGCTCTGACAGCCAGAACACTGAAGCTTTCTTT. It codes for CASSDSQNTEAFF.

For the CDR3, the DNA is TGTGCCAGCAGTGAAGCGGTTCGGGGGAACACTGAAGCTTTCTTT. This encodes CASSEAVRGNTEAFF. The chain employs TRBV2 and TRBJ1-1; D remains ambiguous. The CDR3 length is 15 residues. The germline CDR1 and CDR2 sequences are SNHLY and FYNNEI. V dropped 0 bases and J dropped 1 base, with 9 bases sitting between them.

The chain links TRBV24-1 to TRBJ2-7; TRBD2 matches 9 bases. J lost 6 bases, V lost 9 bases, and 5 bases had no gene match. The germline V gene encodes CDR1 KGHDR and CDR2 SFDVKD. The CDR3 is made up of 12 amino acids. CDR3: CATGTSRGEQYF. CDR3 in DNA: TGTGCCACCGGGACTAGCAGGGGCGAGCAGTACTTC.

V is TRBV7-3 and J is TRBJ1-1, with 7 bases aligning to TRBD1. V dropped 4 bases and J dropped 7; count of bases not matched to a gene: 9. The CDR3 has 14 residues. Germline CDR1 reads SGHTA; CDR2 reads FQGTGA. For the CDR3, the DNA is TGTGCCAGCAGCTCGGGACAGCCCGGGGGTGAAGCTTTCTTT. It translates to CASSSGQPGGEAFF.

J is TRBJ2-3 and V is TRBV5-4; 7 bases line up with TRBD2. J was trimmed by 6 bases and V by 2 bases; bases with no gene match: 9. The germline V gene encodes CDR1 SGHNT and CDR2 YYREEE (reference sequence). This CDR3 has 15 amino acids. CDR3 residues: CASSFREGGRDTQYF. The CDR3 bases are TGTGCCAGCAGCTTTAGGGAGGGTGGAAGGGATACGCAGTATTTT.

With respect to this clone: The same CDR3 can be traced to other DNA sequences in this sample. This chain's CDR3 is CASSLTALTDTQYF. In DNA, the CDR3 is TGTGCCAGCAGCTTAACTGCACTCACGGATACGCAGTATTTT. V gene TRBV7-8 combines with J gene TRBJ2-3; unclear D gene. Trimming took off 2 bases at V and 6 bases at J, with 12 bases between the two ends. Germline lookup yields CDR1 SGHVS and CDR2 FQNEAQ. CDR3 size: 14 residues.

This clone has a handful of counts. This sequence joins TRBV14 and TRBJ1-6, with D possibly matching TRBD1 (6 bases). V was cut by 4 bases and J by 0 bases, with 7 bases left in between. This CDR3 has 15 residues. Germline loops: CDR1 SGHDN, CDR2 FVKESK. CDR3 in amino acids: CASSLGGSYNSPLHF. The CDR3 nucleotides read TGTGCCAGCAGCCTAGGGGGCTCCTATAATTCACCCCTCCACTTT.

The rearrangement joins TRBV27 to TRBJ1-3; TRBD1 matches 9 bases. The V gene's germline CDR1 is MNHEY and CDR2 SMNVEV (reference sequence). Trimming cost V 6 bases and J 3 bases; bases outside gene matches: 15. This CDR3 is 18 amino acids long. Here the CDR3 reads CASSFGGMTGGYGNTIYF. CDR3 nucleotides: TGTGCCAGCAGCTTTGGGGGTATGACAGGGGGTTATGGAAACACCATATATTTT.

This chain uses TRBV6-1 with TRBJ1-1; D ambiguous. This CDR3 region has 14 residues. Germline CDR1 reads MNHNS; CDR2 reads SASEGT. Trimming shortened V by 2 bases and J by 12 bases, and 19 bases separated the two germline ends. The CDR3 DNA sequence: TGTGCCAGCAGTGAAAACGGGTGGACCCATTTAACTTTCTTT. Residues: CASSENGWTHLTFF.